The entry below gives a single T cell receptor (beta chain) sequence along with its context. Its specificity is not known. Memory CD4+ cells were the fraction left after CD45RA+ naive selection. These data are taken from a study of shared clonotypes between healthy human individuals. Study-wide points: Clonotypes that were shared across four donors made up 4% to 6% of naive CD4 clonotypes.

Here immunoSEQ multiplex PCR was the method, and the copy in TCRdb shows in-frame clones only, minus some. Seen here are about 2,500,000 clones, around 94% observed once, and the top ten hold 0.14%. Germline V gene sequence: CDR1 SGHRS, CDR2 YFSETQ. Trimming cost V 3 bases and J 8 bases, with 11 bases left between them. This CDR3 is built from 12 residues. Sequences were obtained from naive CD4+ T cells sorted from blood. The subset is: CD45RA+ positively selected. This chain links TRBV5-1 with TRBJ1-1; D is unclear. The sequence was collected from a man between 18 and 35 years old in good health. CDR3 DNA sequence: TGCGCCAGCAGCTCTAACAGCCCGGAAGCTTTCTTT. Translated: CASSSNSPEAFF.